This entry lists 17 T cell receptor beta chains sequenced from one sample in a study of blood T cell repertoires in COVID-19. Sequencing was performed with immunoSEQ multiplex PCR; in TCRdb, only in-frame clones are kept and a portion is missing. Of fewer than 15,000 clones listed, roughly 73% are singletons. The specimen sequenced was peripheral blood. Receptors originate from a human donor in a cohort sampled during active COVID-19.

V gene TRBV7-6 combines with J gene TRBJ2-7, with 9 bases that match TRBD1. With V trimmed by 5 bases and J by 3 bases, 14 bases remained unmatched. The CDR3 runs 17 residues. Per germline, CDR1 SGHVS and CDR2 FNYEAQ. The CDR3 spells CASSAEVPGTGSYEQYF. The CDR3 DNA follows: TGTGCCAGCAGCGCGGAAGTCCCCGGGACAGGGAGCTACGAGCAGTACTTC.

CDR3 sequence reads: CASSSGGEAFF. The CDR3 coding sequence is TGCGCCAGCAGCTCAGGGGGTGAAGCTTTCTTT. V is TRBV5-1 and J is TRBJ1-1; 7 nucleotides match TRBD1. The J segment lost 7 bases and the V segment lost 3 bases, leaving 0 bases of the junction unmatched. Germline CDR1 and CDR2: SGHRS and YFSETQ. This CDR3 contains 11 residues.

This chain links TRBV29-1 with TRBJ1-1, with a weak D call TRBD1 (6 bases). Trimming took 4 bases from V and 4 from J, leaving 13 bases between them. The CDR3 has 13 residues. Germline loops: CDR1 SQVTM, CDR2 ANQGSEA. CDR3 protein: CSVVAGERTEAFF. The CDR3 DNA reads TGCAGCGTTGTGGCAGGGGAGCGCACTGAAGCTTTCTTT.

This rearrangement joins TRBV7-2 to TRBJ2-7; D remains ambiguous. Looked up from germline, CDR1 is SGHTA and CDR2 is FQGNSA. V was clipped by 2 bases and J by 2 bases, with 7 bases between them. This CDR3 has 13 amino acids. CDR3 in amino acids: CASSLQPTYEQYF. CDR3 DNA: TGTGCCAGCAGCTTACAACCTACCTACGAGCAGTACTTC.

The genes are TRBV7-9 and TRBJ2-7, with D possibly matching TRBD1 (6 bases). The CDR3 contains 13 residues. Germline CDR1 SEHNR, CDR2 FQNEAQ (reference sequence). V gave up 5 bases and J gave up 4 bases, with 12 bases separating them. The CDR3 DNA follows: TGTGCCAGCAGCCCAAGGACAGTATACGAGCAGTACTTC. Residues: CASSPRTVYEQYF.

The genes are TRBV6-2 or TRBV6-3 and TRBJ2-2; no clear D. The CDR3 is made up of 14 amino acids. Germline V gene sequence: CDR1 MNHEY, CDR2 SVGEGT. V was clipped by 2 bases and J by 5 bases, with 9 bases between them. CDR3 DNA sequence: TGTGCCAGCAGTTACGCAAGCGTAACCGGGGAGCTGTTTTTT. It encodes CASSYASVTGELFF.

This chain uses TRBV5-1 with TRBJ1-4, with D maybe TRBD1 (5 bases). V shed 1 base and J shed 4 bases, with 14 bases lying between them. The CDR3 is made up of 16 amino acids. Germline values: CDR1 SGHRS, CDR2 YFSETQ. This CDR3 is CASSLRRGDLNEKLFF. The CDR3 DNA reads TGCGCCAGCAGCTTGAGGCGGGGGGACCTTAATGAAAAACTGTTTTTT. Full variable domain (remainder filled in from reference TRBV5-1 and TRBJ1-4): KAGVTQTPRYLIKTRGQQVTLSCSPISGHRSVSWYQQTPGQGLQFLFEYFSETQRNKGNFPGRFSGRQFSNSRSEMNVSTLELGDSALYLCASSLRRGDLNEKLFFGSGTQLSVL.

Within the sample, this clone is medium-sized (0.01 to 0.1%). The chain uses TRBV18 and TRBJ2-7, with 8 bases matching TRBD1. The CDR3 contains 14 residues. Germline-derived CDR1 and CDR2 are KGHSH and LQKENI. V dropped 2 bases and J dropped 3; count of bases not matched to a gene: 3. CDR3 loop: CASSPTGGIYEQYF. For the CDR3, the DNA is TGTGCCAGCTCACCAACAGGGGGGATCTACGAGCAGTACTTC. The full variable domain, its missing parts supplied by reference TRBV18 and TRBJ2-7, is NAGVMQNPRHLVRRRGQEARLRCSPMKGHSHVYWYRQLPEEGLKFMVYLQKENIIDESGMPKERFSAEFPKEGPSILRIQQVVRGDSAAYFCASSPTGGIYEQYFGPGTRLTVT.

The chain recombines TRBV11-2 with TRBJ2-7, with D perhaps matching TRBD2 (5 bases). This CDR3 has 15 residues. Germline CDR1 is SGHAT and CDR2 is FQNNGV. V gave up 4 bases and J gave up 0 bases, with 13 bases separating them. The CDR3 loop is CASSSLRGSSYEQYF. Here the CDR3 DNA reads TGTGCCAGCAGCTCGCTACGGGGTAGCTCCTACGAGCAGTACTTC.

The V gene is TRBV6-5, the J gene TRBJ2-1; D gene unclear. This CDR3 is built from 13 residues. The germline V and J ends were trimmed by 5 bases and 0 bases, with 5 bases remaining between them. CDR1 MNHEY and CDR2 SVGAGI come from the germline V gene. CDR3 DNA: TGTGCCAGCAGTATCGGCTCCTACAATGAGCAGTTCTTC. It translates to CASSIGSYNEQFF.

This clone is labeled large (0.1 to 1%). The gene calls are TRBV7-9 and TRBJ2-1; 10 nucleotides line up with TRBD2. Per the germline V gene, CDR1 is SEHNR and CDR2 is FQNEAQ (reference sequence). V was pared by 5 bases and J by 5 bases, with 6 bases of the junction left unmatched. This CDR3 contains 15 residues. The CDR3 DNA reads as TGTGCCAGCAGCGACTCACTAGCGGGAAACAATGAGCAGTTCTTC. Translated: CASSDSLAGNNEQFF.

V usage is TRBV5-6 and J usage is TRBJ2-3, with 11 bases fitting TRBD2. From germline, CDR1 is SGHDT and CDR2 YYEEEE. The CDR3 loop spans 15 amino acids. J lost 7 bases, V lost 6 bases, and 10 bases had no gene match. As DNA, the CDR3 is TGTGCCAGCACCCCTTCCGGGACTAGCGGTTATACGCAGTATTTT. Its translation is CASTPSGTSGYTQYF.

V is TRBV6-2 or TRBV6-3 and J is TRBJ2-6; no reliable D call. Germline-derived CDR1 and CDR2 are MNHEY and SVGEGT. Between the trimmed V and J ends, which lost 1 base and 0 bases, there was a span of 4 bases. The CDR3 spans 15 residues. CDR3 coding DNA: TGTGCCAGCAGTTACTTAGACTCTGGGGCCAACGTCCTGACTTTC. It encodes CASSYLDSGANVLTF.

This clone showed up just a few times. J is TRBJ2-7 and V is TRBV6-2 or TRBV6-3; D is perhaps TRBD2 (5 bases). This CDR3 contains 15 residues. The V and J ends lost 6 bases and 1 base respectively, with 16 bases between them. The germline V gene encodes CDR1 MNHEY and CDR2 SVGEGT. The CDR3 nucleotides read TGTGCCAGCAGCCCTCTCGGGGAAACGTCCTACGAGCAGTACTTC. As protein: CASSPLGETSYEQYF.

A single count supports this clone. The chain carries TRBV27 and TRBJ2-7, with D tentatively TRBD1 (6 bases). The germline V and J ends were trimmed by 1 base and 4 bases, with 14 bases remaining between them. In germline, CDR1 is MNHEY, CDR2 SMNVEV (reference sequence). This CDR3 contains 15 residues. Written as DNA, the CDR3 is TGTGCCAGCAGTTTATGGGGGTTAGGGGGTTACGAGCAGTACTTC. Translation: CASSLWGLGGYEQYF.

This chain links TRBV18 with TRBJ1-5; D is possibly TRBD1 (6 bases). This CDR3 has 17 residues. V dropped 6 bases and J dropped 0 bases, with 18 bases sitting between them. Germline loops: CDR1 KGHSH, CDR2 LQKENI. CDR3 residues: CASSDQGVGASNQPQHF. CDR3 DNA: TGTGCCAGCTCGGATCAGGGTGTGGGGGCTAGCAATCAGCCCCAGCATTTT.

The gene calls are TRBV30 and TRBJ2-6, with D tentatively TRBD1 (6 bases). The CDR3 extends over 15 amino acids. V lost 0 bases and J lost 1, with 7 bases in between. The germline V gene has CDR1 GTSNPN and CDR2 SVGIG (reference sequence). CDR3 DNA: TGTGCCTGGAGTGTAGGGGGATCTGGGGCCAACGTCCTGACTTTC. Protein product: CAWSVGGSGANVLTF.